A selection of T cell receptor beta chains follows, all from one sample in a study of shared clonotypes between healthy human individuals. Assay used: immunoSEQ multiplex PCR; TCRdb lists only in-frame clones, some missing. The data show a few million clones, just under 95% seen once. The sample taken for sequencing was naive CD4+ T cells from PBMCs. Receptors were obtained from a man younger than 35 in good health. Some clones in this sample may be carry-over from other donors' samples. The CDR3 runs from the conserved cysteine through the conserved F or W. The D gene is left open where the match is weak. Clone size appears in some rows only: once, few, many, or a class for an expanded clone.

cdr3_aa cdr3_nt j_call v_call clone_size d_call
CASSVDRIYNEQFF TGTGCCAGCAGCGTAGATCGAATTTACAATGAGCAGTTCTTC TRBJ2-1 TRBV9 . .
CASSEESPYGYTF TGTGCCAGCAGTGAAGAAAGTCCCTATGGCTACACCTTC TRBJ1-2 TRBV2 . .
CASSEADRVQNSPLHF TGTGCCAGCAGTGAAGCAGACAGGGTGCAAAATTCACCCCTCCACTTT TRBJ1-6 TRBV6-1 once TRBD1
CASRALGEETQYF TGTGCCAGCAGGGCCTTAGGGGAAGAGACCCAGTACTTC TRBJ2-5 TRBV6-5 . .
CASSLTGVNYGYTF TGTGCCAGCAGTTTAACTGGGGTGAACTATGGCTACACCTTC TRBJ1-2 TRBV27 . .
CASGLARTGEETQYF TGTGCTAGTGGTTTGGCCCGGACAGGGGAAGAGACCCAGTACTTC TRBJ2-5 TRBV12-5 once TRBD1
CAISVSTGELFF TGTGCCATCAGTGTATCCACCGGGGAGCTGTTTTTT TRBJ2-2 TRBV10-3 . .
CASSGGQTRNGYTF TGTGCCAGCAGCGGGGGACAGACACGAAATGGCTACACCTTC TRBJ1-2 TRBV28 . TRBD1
CASGPGPTEAFF TGTGCCAGCGGTCCAGGGCCCACTGAAGCTTTCTTT TRBJ1-1 TRBV5-4 . .
CASSPQNTEAFF TGTGCCAGCAGCCCTCAAAACACTGAAGCTTTCTTT TRBJ1-1 TRBV9 . .
CASNPSSGQLNTEAFF TGCGCCAGCAATCCTTCGTCGGGACAGTTGAACACTGAAGCTTTCTTT TRBJ1-1 TRBV5-1 . TRBD1
CAWSVMSGTAFYF TGTGCCTGGAGTGTAATGTCTGGGACAGCCTTTTACTTC TRBJ2-4 TRBV30 . TRBD1
CASTPDRDGQYF TGTGCCAGCACCCCGGACAGGGATGGCCAGTACTTC TRBJ2-5 TRBV28 once TRBD1
CASSLPTRGAYGYTF TGTGCCAGCAGTTTACCTACTAGGGGAGCCTATGGCTACACCTTC TRBJ1-2 TRBV28 . .
CASRETHTRSSGNTIYF TGTGCCAGCAGGGAAACCCATACCCGAAGTTCTGGAAACACCATATATTTT TRBJ1-3 TRBV6-1 . .
CAWRRMNTGELFF TGTGCCTGGAGGCGGATGAACACCGGGGAGCTGTTTTTT TRBJ2-2 TRBV30 . .
CASSPDRAGEAFF TGTGCCAGCAGCCCCGACAGAGCAGGCGAAGCTTTCTTT TRBJ1-1 TRBV11-3 . .
CASSLDASGANVLTF TGTGCCAGCAGCTTGGACGCATCTGGGGCCAACGTCCTGACTTTC TRBJ2-6 TRBV5-4 . .
CASSVGDRGQSGAEKLFF TGTGCCAGCAGCGTAGGGGACAGGGGGCAGAGTGGGGCTGAAAAACTGTTTTTT TRBJ1-4 TRBV9 . TRBD1
CASSQATITDTQYF TGTGCCAGCAGCCAAGCAACTATCACAGATACGCAGTATTTT TRBJ2-3 TRBV4-2 . .